This T cell receptor (beta chain) was sequenced in a study of cytomegalovirus exposure and HLA in healthy donors. Study-level findings and limits: Common viral pathogens seemed, in a later analysis, to connect with several of the most significant clusters. Productive rates of about 87% or about 30% were seen for most TCR beta V segments in an earlier analysis.

Researchers ran the PCR with 60 Vbeta and 13 Jbeta primers. Profiled with immunoSEQ multiplex PCR; TCRdb holds only in-frame clones, not every one. This sample carries around 130,000 clones, more than 8% of them seen once, and the ten largest clones take under 7%. Concerning this clone itself: Its cognate antigen is unknown.

The germline V and J ends were trimmed by 3 bases and 2 bases, with 8 bases remaining between them. This CDR3 has 14 amino acids. CDR1 SNHLY and CDR2 FYNNEI come from the germline V gene. The rearrangement joins TRBV2 to TRBJ2-1; D is ambiguous. This sequence was found in a man aged 40-50 years in good health and CMV-seronegative. The sample comprised PBMCs. In DNA, the CDR3 is TGTGCCAGCAGTGACAGTGCCGCCTACAATGAGCAGTTCTTC. Its protein product is CASSDSAAYNEQFF. Full variable domain (remainder filled in from reference TRBV2 and TRBJ2-1): EPEVTQTPSHQVTQMGQEVILRCVPISNHLYFYWYRQILGQKVEFLVSFYNNEISEKSEIFDDQFSVERPDGSNFTLKIRSTKLEDSAMYFCASSDSAAYNEQFFGPGTRLTVL.